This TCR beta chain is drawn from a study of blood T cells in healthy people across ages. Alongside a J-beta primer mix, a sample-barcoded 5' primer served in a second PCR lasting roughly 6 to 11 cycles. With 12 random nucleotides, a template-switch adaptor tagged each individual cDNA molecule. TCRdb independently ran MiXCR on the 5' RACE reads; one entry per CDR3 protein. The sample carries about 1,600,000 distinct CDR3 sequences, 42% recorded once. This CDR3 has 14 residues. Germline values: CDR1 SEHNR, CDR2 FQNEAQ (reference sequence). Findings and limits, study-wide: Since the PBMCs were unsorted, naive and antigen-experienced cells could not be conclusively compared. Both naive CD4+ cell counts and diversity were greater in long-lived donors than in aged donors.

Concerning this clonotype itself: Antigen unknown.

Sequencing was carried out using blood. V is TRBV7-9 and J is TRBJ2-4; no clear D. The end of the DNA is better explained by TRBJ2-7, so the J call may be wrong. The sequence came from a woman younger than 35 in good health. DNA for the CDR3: TGTGCCAGCAGCGATCGCTCGACGGATTACGAGCAGTACTTC. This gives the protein CASSDRSTDYEQYF.